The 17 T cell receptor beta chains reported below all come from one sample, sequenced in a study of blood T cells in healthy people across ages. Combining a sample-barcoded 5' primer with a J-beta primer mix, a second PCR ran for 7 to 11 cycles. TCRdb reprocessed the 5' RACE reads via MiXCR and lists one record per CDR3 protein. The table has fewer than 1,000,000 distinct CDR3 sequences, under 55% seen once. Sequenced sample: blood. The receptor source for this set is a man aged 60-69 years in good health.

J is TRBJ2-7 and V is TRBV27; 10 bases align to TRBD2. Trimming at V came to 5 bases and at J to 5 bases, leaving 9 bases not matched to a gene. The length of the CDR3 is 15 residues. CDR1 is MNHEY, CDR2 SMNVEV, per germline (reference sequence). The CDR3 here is CASSPRAGGPDEQYF. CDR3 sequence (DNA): TGTGCCAGCAGTCCCCGAGCGGGGGGGCCCGACGAGCAGTACTTC.

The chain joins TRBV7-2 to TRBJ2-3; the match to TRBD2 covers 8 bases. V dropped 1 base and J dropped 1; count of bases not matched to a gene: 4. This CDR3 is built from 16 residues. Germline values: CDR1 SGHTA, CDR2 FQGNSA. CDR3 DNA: TGTGCCAGCAGCTTAGATTTGCGGGGGGGCACAGATACGCAGTATTTT. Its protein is CASSLDLRGGTDTQYF.

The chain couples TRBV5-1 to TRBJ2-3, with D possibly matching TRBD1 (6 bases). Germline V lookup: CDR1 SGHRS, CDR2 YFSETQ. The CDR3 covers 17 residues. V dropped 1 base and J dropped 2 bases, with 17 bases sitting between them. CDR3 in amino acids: CASSLQGMVGYTDTQYF. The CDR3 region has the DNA TGCGCCAGCAGCTTGCAGGGGATGGTAGGTTACACAGATACGCAGTATTTT.

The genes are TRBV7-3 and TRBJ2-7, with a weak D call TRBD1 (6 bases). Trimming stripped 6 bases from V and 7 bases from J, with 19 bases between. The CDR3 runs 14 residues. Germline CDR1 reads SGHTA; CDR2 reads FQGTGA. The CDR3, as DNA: TGTGCCAGCAGGGCCGGGACAAATTTGGGGGAGCAGTACTTC. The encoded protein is CASRAGTNLGEQYF.

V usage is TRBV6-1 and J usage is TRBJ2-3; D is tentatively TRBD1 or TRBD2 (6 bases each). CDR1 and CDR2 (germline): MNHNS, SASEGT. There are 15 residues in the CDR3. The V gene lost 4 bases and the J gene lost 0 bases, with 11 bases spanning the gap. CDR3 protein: CASSGRGASTDTQYF. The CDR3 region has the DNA TGTGCCAGCAGTGGTAGGGGGGCCAGCACAGATACGCAGTATTTT.

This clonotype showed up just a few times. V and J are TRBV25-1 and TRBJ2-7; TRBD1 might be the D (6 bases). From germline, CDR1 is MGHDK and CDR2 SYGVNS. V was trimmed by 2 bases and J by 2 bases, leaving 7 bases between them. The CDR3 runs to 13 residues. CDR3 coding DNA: TGTGCCAGCAGTGAAGGGGGCACCTACGAGCAGTACTTC. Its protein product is CASSEGGTYEQYF.

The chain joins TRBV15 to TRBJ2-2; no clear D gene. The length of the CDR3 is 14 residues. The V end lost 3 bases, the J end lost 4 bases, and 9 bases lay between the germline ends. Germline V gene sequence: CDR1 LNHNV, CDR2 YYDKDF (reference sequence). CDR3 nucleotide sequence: TGTGCCACCAGCAGTAAGAAGAGCACCGGGGAGCTGTTTTTT. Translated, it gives CATSSKKSTGELFF. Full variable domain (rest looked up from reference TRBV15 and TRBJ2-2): DAMVIQNPRYQVTQFGKPVTLSCSQTLNHNVMYWYQQKSSQAPKLLFHYYDKDFNNEADTPDNFQSRRPNTSFCFLDIRSPGLGDTAMYLCATSSKKSTGELFFGEGSRLTVL.

CDR3 sequence (DNA): TGTGCCAGCAACACACCGGGACAGGGTCTAAATGGCTACACCTTC. Translated: CASNTPGQGLNGYTF. The chain has TRBV2 and TRBJ1-2; 9 bases match TRBD1. This CDR3 spans 15 amino acids. The V and J ends lost 7 bases and 6 bases, in that order; junction bases with no gene match: 12. CDR1 SNHLY and CDR2 FYNNEI come from the germline V gene.

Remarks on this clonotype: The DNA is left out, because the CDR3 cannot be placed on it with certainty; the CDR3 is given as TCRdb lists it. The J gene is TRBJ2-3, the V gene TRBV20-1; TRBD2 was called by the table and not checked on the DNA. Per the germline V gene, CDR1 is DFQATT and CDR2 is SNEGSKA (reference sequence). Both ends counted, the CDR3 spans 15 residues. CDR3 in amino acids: CSARGFASGTDTQCF.

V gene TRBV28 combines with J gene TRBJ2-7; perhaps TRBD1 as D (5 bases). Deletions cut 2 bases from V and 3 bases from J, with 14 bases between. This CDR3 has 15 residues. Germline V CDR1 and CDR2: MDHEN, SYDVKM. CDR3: CASSLTPGIGYEQYF. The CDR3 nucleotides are TGTGCCAGCAGTTTAACCCCAGGGATTGGCTACGAGCAGTACTTC.

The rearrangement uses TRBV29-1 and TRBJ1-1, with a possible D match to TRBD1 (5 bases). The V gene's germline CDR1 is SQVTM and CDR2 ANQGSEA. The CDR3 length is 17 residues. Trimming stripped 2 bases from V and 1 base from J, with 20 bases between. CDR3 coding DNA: TGCAGCGTTGAATCGGTTTTAGGGGCAGGGCAGAACACTGAAGCTTTCTTT. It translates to CSVESVLGAGQNTEAFF.

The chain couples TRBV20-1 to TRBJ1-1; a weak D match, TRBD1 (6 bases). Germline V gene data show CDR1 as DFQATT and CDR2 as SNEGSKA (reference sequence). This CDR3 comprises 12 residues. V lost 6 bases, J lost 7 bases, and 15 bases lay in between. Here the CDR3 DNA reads TGCAGTGCCAATGGGGGCGGGGGTGAAGCTTTCTTT. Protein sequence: CSANGGGGEAFF.

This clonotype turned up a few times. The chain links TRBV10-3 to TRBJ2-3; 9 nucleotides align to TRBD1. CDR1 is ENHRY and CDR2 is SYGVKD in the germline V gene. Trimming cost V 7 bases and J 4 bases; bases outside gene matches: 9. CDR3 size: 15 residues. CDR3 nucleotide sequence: TGTGCCATCACTGACAGGGGGTTAAGTTCAGATACGCAGTATTTT. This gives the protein CAITDRGLSSDTQYF.

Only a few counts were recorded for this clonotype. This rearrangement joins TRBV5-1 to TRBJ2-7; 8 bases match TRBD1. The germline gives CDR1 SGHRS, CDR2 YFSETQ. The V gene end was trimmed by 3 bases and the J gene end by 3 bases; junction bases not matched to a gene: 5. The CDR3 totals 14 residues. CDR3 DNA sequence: TGCGCCAGCAGCTCCAGGGGGCGCTTCTACGAGCAGTACTTC. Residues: CASSSRGRFYEQYF.

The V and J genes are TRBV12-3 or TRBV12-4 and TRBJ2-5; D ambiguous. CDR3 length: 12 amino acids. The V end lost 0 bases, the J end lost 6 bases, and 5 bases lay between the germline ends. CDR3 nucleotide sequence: TGTGCCAGCAGTTTAGCAGCCCAGACCCAGTACTTC. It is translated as CASSLAAQTQYF.

The CDR3 loop reads CATTQGAFGGYTF. CDR3 nucleotides: TGTGCCACCACACAGGGGGCATTCGGTGGCTACACCTTC. The J gene is TRBJ1-2, the V gene TRBV7-2; TRBD1 aligns across 9 bases. The CDR3 covers 13 residues. Germline-derived CDR1 and CDR2 are SGHTA and FQGNSA. V was clipped by 10 bases and J by 7 bases; unmatched bases: 10.

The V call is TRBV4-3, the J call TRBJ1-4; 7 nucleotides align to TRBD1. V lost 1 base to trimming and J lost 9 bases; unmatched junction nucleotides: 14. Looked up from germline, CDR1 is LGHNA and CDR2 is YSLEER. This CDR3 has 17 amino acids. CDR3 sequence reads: CASSQVVRRQGNKKLFF. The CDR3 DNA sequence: TGCGCCAGCAGCCAAGTGGTCCGAAGACAGGGAAATAAAAAACTGTTTTTT.